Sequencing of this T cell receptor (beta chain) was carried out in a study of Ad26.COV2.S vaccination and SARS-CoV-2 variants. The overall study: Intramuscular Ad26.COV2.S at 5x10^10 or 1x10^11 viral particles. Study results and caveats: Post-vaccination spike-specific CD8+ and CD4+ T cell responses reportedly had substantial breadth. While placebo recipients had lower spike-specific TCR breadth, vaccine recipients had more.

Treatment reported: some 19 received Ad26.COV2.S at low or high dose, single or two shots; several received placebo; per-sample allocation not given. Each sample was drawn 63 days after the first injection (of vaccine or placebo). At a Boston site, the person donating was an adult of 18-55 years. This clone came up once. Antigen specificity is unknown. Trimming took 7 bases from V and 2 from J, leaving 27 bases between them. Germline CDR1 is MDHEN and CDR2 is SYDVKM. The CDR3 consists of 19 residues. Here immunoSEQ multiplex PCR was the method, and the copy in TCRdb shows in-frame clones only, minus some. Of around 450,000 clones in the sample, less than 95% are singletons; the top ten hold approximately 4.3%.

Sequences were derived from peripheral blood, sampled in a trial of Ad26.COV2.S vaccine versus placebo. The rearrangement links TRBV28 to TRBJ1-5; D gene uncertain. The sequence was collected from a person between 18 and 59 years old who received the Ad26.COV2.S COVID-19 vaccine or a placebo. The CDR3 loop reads CASKSAIGKGREGNQPQHF. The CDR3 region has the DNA TGTGCCAGCAAAAGCGCAATTGGAAAGGGCCGAGAGGGCAATCAGCCCCAGCATTTT.